Presented here are 22 T cell receptor beta chains from one specimen sequenced in a study of response to subunit inactivated influenza vaccine. TCRdb re-called the RT-PCR reads through MiXCR, storing one row per CDR3 protein. The sample carries 750,000 to 850,000 distinct CDR3 sequences, approximately 17% recorded once. The sequencing used PBMCs from blood, collected roughly 5 days after vaccination. The receptors originated from a man in his forties or fifties who received an inactivated influenza vaccine.

V is TRBV12-3 or TRBV12-4 and J is TRBJ2-5; TRBD2 agrees at 7 bases. This CDR3 is 15 amino acids long. J lost 5 bases, V lost 6 bases, and 12 bases had no gene match. For the CDR3, the DNA is TGTGCCAGCAGCTCGGGAGGAGCGGGTGGGGAGACCCAGTACTTC. It is translated as CASSSGGAGGETQYF.

The gene calls are TRBV5-6 and TRBJ1-1; no reliable D call. This CDR3 spans 12 amino acids. CDR1 SGHDT and CDR2 YYEEEE come from the germline V gene. The V gene lost 0 bases and the J gene lost 7 bases, with 7 bases spanning the gap. The chain's CDR3 is CASSLETYEAFF. Here the CDR3 DNA reads TGTGCCAGCAGCTTGGAAACGTATGAAGCTTTCTTT. Filled out from reference TRBV5-6 and TRBJ1-1, the complete variable domain reads DAGVTQSPTHLIKTRGQQVTLRCSPKSGHDTVSWYQQALGQGPQFIFQYYEEEERQRGNFPDRFSGHQFPNYSSELNVNALLLGDSALYLCASSLETYEAFFGQGTRLTVV.

V and J are TRBV15 and TRBJ2-4; TRBD2 is a possible D gene (5 bases). CDR1 and CDR2 from the germline V gene are LNHNV and YYDKDF (reference sequence). The V end was cut by 5 bases, the J end by 1 base, with 15 bases between. This CDR3 is built from 16 residues. This CDR3 reads CATSVRGSSAKNIQYF. The CDR3 DNA reads as TGTGCCACCAGCGTCCGGGGTTCGAGCGCCAAAAACATTCAGTACTTC.

This clonotype occurred a few times. This chain links TRBV29-1 with TRBJ2-1; 11 nucleotides line up with TRBD2. The germline gives CDR1 SQVTM, CDR2 ANQGSEA. The CDR3 totals 17 residues. With V trimmed by 1 base and J by 1 base, 6 bases remained unmatched. CDR3 amino acids: CSVEGGTSGRSYNEQFF. The DNA for the CDR3 is TGCAGCGTTGAAGGTGGCACTAGCGGGAGATCCTACAATGAGCAGTTCTTC.

Many counts were recorded for this clonotype. The chain combines TRBV10-3 with TRBJ2-5, with D perhaps matching TRBD1 (7 bases). V lost 10 bases, J lost 4 bases, and 16 bases lay in between. The CDR3 extends over 13 amino acids. The germline V gene encodes CDR1 ENHRY and CDR2 SYGVKD. CDR3 region: CATRQGAGETQYF. The CDR3 DNA follows: TGTGCCACCCGACAGGGAGCGGGAGAGACCCAGTACTTC.

This chain connects TRBV5-6 to TRBJ2-7; the D gene is possibly TRBD2 (5 bases). V lost 0 bases to trimming and J lost 6 bases, with 10 bases between them. Germline CDR1 and CDR2: SGHDT and YYEEEE. The CDR3 has 13 residues. CDR3 DNA sequence: TGTGCCAGCAGCTTGGCGGGGAACTTCGAGCAGTACTTC. Amino acids: CASSLAGNFEQYF.

This clonotype was detected only a few times. The chain combines TRBV9 with TRBJ1-1; D is possibly TRBD1 (5 bases). In germline, CDR1 is SGDLS, CDR2 YYNGEE. V was trimmed by 3 bases and J by 4 bases, leaving 16 bases between them. CDR3 length equals 15 residues. CDR3: CASSAGEGKGTEAFF. As DNA, the CDR3 is TGTGCCAGCAGCGCGGGGGAGGGGAAGGGCACTGAAGCTTTCTTT.

The table lists this clonotype with many counts. This chain connects TRBV20-1 to TRBJ1-5; weak D call: TRBD1 (5 bases). The germline V gene has CDR1 DFQATT and CDR2 SNEGSKA (reference sequence). With 8 bases removed from V and 4 bases from J, the gap between germline ends came to 12 bases. The CDR3 totals 12 residues. DNA for the CDR3: TGCAGTCCCGGGGCACTGAATCAGCCCCAGCATTTT. It yields the protein CSPGALNQPQHF.

The J gene is TRBJ1-6, the V gene TRBV20-1; tentative D call: TRBD1 (5 bases). Germline assignment: CDR1 DFQATT and CDR2 SNEGSKA (reference sequence). Trimming stripped 0 bases from V and 0 bases from J, with 18 bases between. The CDR3 is 19 residues long. CDR3 nucleotide sequence: TGCAGTGCTAGAGATCAGGAGACACGACAGAGCTCCTATAATTCACCCCTCCACTTT. This translates into CSARDQETRQSSYNSPLHF.

The chain is built from TRBV29-1 and TRBJ1-1; a weak D match, TRBD1 (6 bases). Germline V CDR1 and CDR2: SQVTM, ANQGSEA. This CDR3 has 13 residues. Trimming took off 2 bases at V and 1 base at J, with 8 bases between the two ends. CDR3 DNA sequence: TGCAGCGTTGAATGGGGACAGAACACTGAAGCTTTCTTT. This gives the protein CSVEWGQNTEAFF.

This clonotype was counted between two and nine times. The chain joins TRBV6-5 to TRBJ2-2; D is undetermined. V shed 4 bases and J shed 6 bases, with 15 bases lying between them. The CDR3 has 15 residues. Germline V lookup: CDR1 MNHEY, CDR2 SVGAGI. The CDR3 sequence is CASSFGVLEPGELFF. In DNA form, the CDR3 reads TGTGCCAGCAGTTTTGGGGTTCTCGAGCCCGGGGAGCTGTTTTTT.

This clonotype appeared many times. The V and J genes are TRBV9 and TRBJ2-7; TRBD1 matches 8 bases. After removal of 2 bases from V and 5 bases from J, the junction contained 6 bases not matched to a gene. Germline-derived CDR1 and CDR2 are SGDLS and YYNGEE. This CDR3 has 14 amino acids. The CDR3 DNA sequence: TGTGCCAGCAGCGTCGGACAGGGAGAGAACGAGCAGTACTTC. Protein sequence: CASSVGQGENEQYF.

This clonotype was seen repeatedly, ten times or more. V usage is TRBV7-9 and J usage is TRBJ1-1; 11 bases align to TRBD1. The CDR3 length is 16 residues. CDR1 and CDR2 from the germline V gene are SEHNR and FQNEAQ (reference sequence). Trimming removed 5 bases from V and 4 bases from J; junction bases left unmatched: 9. The CDR3 region has the DNA TGTGCCAGCAGCCGTAGTTCCGGGACAGGGGGCACTGAAGCTTTCTTT. This codes for CASSRSSGTGGTEAFF. Complete variable domain (other parts from reference TRBV7-9 and TRBJ1-1): DTGVSQNPRHKITKRGQNVTFRCDPISEHNRLYWYRQTLGQGPEFLTYFQNEAQLEKSRLLSDRFSAERPKGSFSTLEIQRTEQGDSAMYLCASSRSSGTGGTEAFFGQGTRLTVV.

This clonotype was seen repeatedly, ten times or more. The chain joins TRBV20-1 to TRBJ2-7; 14 bases fit TRBD2. CDR1 is DFQATT, CDR2 SNEGSKA, per germline (reference sequence). CDR3 length: 16 residues. The ends lost 2 bases at V and 2 bases at J; junction bases unmatched: 5. The CDR3 region is CSARILGLAGAYEQYF. The CDR3 DNA follows: TGCAGTGCTAGAATCCTGGGACTAGCGGGGGCCTACGAGCAGTACTTC.

The chain combines TRBV28 with TRBJ2-4; D call uncertain. CDR1 is MDHEN, CDR2 SYDVKM, per germline. The CDR3 extends over 11 amino acids. The CDR3 sequence: CVAEGKNIQYF. Written as DNA, the CDR3 is TGTGTGGCTGAAGGCAAAAACATTCAGTACTTC. The full variable domain, in which reference TRBV28 and TRBJ2-4 provide the parts outside the CDR3, is DVKVTQSSRYLVKRTGEKVFLECVQDMDHENMFWYRQDPGLGLRLIYFSYDVKMKEKGDIPEGYSVSREKKERFSLILESASTNQTSMYLCVAEGKNIQYFGAGTRLSVL.

The V call is TRBV11-2, the J call TRBJ2-4; 7 nucleotides align to TRBD1. The CDR3 length is 18 residues. V gave up 2 bases and J gave up 6 bases; unmatched junction bases: 16. Germline loops: CDR1 SGHAT, CDR2 FQNNGV. The CDR3 DNA follows: TGTGCCAGCAGCTTAAAGCGAGGGGGCCGGGACAGCCGAAACATTCAGTACTTC. Translated: CASSLKRGGRDSRNIQYF.

The chain employs TRBV11-2 and TRBJ2-7; 7 bases fit TRBD2. The V gene's germline CDR1 is SGHAT and CDR2 FQNNGV. The CDR3 loop spans 17 amino acids. V was pared by 5 bases and J by 4 bases, with 17 bases of the junction left unmatched. The CDR3 is CASSHPGGGRAGYEQYF. Written as DNA, the CDR3 is TGTGCCAGCAGCCATCCAGGTGGGGGGAGGGCCGGGTACGAGCAGTACTTC.

This clonotype was recorded a few times. The V and J genes are TRBV20-1 and TRBJ2-7, with D perhaps TRBD1 (6 bases). The V end lost 0 bases, the J end lost 6 bases, and 18 bases lay between the germline ends. Germline lookup yields CDR1 DFQATT and CDR2 SNEGSKA (reference sequence). This CDR3 is 15 amino acids long. Here the CDR3 reads CSARDEQGKMGEQYF. The CDR3 bases are TGCAGTGCTAGAGATGAGCAGGGGAAAATGGGCGAGCAGTACTTC.

This clonotype was counted a few times. J is TRBJ2-3 and V is TRBV12-3 or TRBV12-4, with D possibly matching TRBD1 (5 bases). Trimming shortened V by 5 bases and J by 5 bases, and 20 bases separated the two germline ends. CDR3 length: 16 amino acids. CDR3 region: CASSHPGHLRGDTQYF. CDR3 DNA: TGTGCCAGCAGTCACCCCGGACACTTAAGGGGAGATACGCAGTATTTT.

A note on this clonotype: A much more abundant neighbour one base away suggests this may be a read error. The J gene is TRBJ1-1, the V gene TRBV4-1; 7 bases line up with TRBD1. The CDR3 is 14 amino acids. Germline V gives CDR1 MGHRA, CDR2 YSYEKL. The CDR3 spells CVSSQGGLNTEAFF. The CDR3 nucleotides read TGCGTCAGCAGCCAGGGGGGCCTGAACACTGAAGCTTTCTTT.

This chain joins TRBV4-2 and TRBJ2-3; tentative D call: TRBD2 (5 bases). Trimming took 4 bases from V and 2 from J, leaving 13 bases between them. This CDR3 region has 15 residues. The germline CDR1 and CDR2 sequences are LGHNA and YNFKEQ. CDR3 protein: CASSRAADFTDTQYF. Written as DNA, the CDR3 is TGTGCCAGCAGCCGAGCAGCGGACTTCACAGATACGCAGTATTTT.

This clonotype was found a few times. This chain joins TRBV9 and TRBJ2-7; possible D gene TRBD1, 5 bases. The CDR3 covers 12 residues. Germline CDR1 is SGDLS and CDR2 is YYNGEE. The germline V and J ends were trimmed by 4 bases and 6 bases, with 11 bases remaining between them. The CDR3 DNA is TGTGCCAGCAGCTCCCAAGGGGCCGAGCAGTACTTC. Translated, it gives CASSSQGAEQYF.